This record covers a single T cell receptor (beta chain). This clonotype was found many times. This receptor's antigen is unknown. Base qualities are not at hand, and no much larger clone is one base apart. This entry is derived from a study of T cells in Graves' hyperthyroidism and ophthalmopathy (dated by TCRdb to the late 2010s). Regarding the research as a whole: Peripheral blood samples were taken at initial diagnosis, before any treatment was given. A discovery cohort of roughly 100 patients, roughly 40 with Graves' ophthalmopathy and 55 to 60 with stable Graves' hyperthyroidism, was used to find distinguishing TCR V-J signatures. Whether ophthalmopathy could be predicted prospectively was tested in an independent validation cohort made up of under 20 hyperthyroidism patients plus 17 patients who later progressed to ophthalmopathy. The 100 discovery patients were randomly split 7:3 into training and test sets. The study also compared thyroid tissue and blood T-cell repertoires from a handful of Graves' hyperthyroidism patients. Once sampling was done, hyperthyroidism patients were given methimazole at a starting dose of 30 mg daily, whereas ophthalmopathy patients were given high-dose intravenous methylprednisolone. The paper reports TCR Vbeta CDR3 sequencing of approximately 140 peripheral blood samples: 40 to 45 ophthalmopathy, over 70 hyperthyroidism and approximately 17 progressor patients.

Per the germline V gene, SGHRS is the CDR1 and YFSETQ is the CDR2. Counted from cysteine to phenylalanine, this CDR3 has 16 amino acids. Only the CDR3 part of the read is kept: 48 bases, read in frame from the first base. The junction shows trimming of 2 bases on V and 3 bases on J, plus 18 bases between the germline ends. Hyperthyroidism patients were aged 18 to 65 years and newly diagnosed, with disease duration of less than 2 months. Patients with uncontrolled infections, other autoimmune diseases, pregnancy or lactation were excluded. Diagnoses were established on the basis of clinical symptoms, serum thyroxine and TRAb, thyroid ultrasound, and orbital computed tomography. Blood from progressor patients was drawn when they were first diagnosed with hyperthyroidism, before any ophthalmopathy symptoms appeared. PBMCs were isolated from roughly 10 ml of fresh peripheral blood by Ficoll-Paque density gradient centrifugation. Progressor patients were initially diagnosed with Graves' hyperthyroidism and developed ophthalmopathy during follow-up. Total RNA was extracted with Trizol reagent, and quality was checked on an Agilent 2100 Bioanalyzer.

TCR beta CDR3 regions were amplified from RNA transcripts. For the first round of RT-PCR on the TCR CDR3, the HTBI primer set was used together with the Qiagen OneStep RT-PCR kit. Libraries were constructed in a second round of multiplex PCR, after which size selection and purification were carried out. The libraries were sequenced on an Illumina HiSeq2000 using paired-end 100 bp reads. In the original analysis: SOAPnuke was used to process the raw data, with reads discarded if the reads contained adapters or uncalled bases, had a mean Phred below 15, or lacked an exact constant-primer or identifier match. COPE v1.2.5 was used to merge the high-quality paired reads, and each unique nucleotide sequence was defined as a clonotype. MiTCR v1.1 was used to align the clonotypes against IMGT TRBV, TRBD and TRBJ reference segments. The analysis included only V-J combinations with a frequency above 0.0001, which together covered around 99% of the repertoires. A TCS score was defined as the ratio between F50 (clonal expansion) and ExV (chaos), using BLOSUM62-based TCRdist between CDR3 peptides within each V-J. Welch's t-statistics and random forest reduced roughly 530 V-J features to 10 to 15, which were used in a naive Bayes classifier (R e1071). TCRdb ran its own pipeline on the public reads, namely fastp trimming at Q25 and MiXCR clone calling, and kept in-frame beta chains. Every CDR3 protein is listed once, alongside the most common genes and DNA of its rows. The V and J calls were not made by the authors but by TCRdb's processing. The sample table holds 130,000 or so distinct CDR3 sequences, of which around 21% were seen once. The ten largest clones take up around two thirds of the sample.

The full study reports these points: In validation, the model predicted progression to ophthalmopathy with approximately 71% sensitivity and around 72% specificity, a median of 6.5 months before onset. Most expanded thyroid clonotypes (frequency above 0.001) were also found in blood, which suggests that blood repertoires may mirror thyroid immune responses. No statistical method was used to set the sample size in advance, and investigators knew the group allocation. A model built on a 13 V-J signature distinguished ophthalmopathy from stable hyperthyroidism, reaching roughly 88% sensitivity and under 84% specificity in cross-validation and 80%/75% in testing.

The sequence links TRBV5-1 to TRBJ2-7, and TRBD1 may be the D gene, going by 6 matching bases. Sequencing was performed on blood. The TCR comes from a woman aged 50 to 60 with Graves' hyperthyroidism that later progressed to Graves' ophthalmopathy. The DNA sequence is TGCGCCAGCAGCTTCGAGTGGACAGCGAGCAACTACGAGCAGTACTTC. This yields the protein CASSFEWTASNYEQYF.